This TCR beta chain was recorded in a study of OX40 agonist ivuxolimab in advanced cancers. As for the study in general: Dose-escalation subjects each had hepatocellular carcinoma, melanoma, renal cell or head and neck cancer. Regarding the study as a whole: Antigen specificity of clonally expanded peripheral T cells was not established. There was clonal expansion of CD4+ and CD8+ blood T cells by week 6 at 0.1 to 3.0 mg/kg.

Looked up from germline, CDR1 is SEHNR and CDR2 is FQNEAQ (reference sequence). The CDR3 totals 15 residues. J was trimmed by 5 bases and V by 11 bases; bases with no gene match: 14. Of note for this clone: Its cognate antigen is unknown.

Sequenced by immunoSEQ multiplex PCR; TCRdb stores in-frame clones only, minus some. Seen here are around 47,000 clones, 84% observed once, and the top ten hold about 15%. Enrollment shut out patients with autoimmune disease history or systemic immunosuppression. The clonotype comes from an adult with an advanced solid tumor such as melanoma, head and neck, liver or kidney cancer. Sequencing used CD4+ or CD8+ T cells sorted from blood, obtained in a trial of the OX40 agonist ivuxolimab. The J gene is TRBJ2-1, the V gene TRBV7-9; 8 bases agree with TRBD2. CDR3 nucleotides: TGTGCCGCGCAGGGGACAATAGCGGGGAACAATGAGCAGTTCTTC. Protein: CAAQGTIAGNNEQFF.